Sequencing of this TCR beta chain was carried out in a study of molecular identifiers for immune sequencing clone quantification. Via MiXCR, TCRdb re-called the PCR reads, giving one row per CDR3 protein. The table has about 330,000 distinct CDR3 sequences, roughly a quarter seen once. The CDR3 is made up of 15 amino acids. The ends were cut back, 0 bases at V and 8 bases at J, with 16 bases in the middle. The germline V gene encodes CDR1 MGHRA and CDR2 YSYEKL. Concerning this clonotype itself: A much larger clone differs from this one at a single base, so this may be a read error.

Material for sequencing was naive CD8+ T cells from blood, with Jurkat cell RNA spiked in. The sample's subset: FACS-sorted CD8+CD4-CCR7+CD45RA+ naive T cells. This receptor was identified in a human donor in good health. Some libraries in this study had Jurkat cell RNA spiked in. This chain joins TRBV4-1 and TRBJ1-1; D remains ambiguous. The CDR3: CASSQEQRRTREAFF. The CDR3, as DNA: TGCGCCAGCAGCCAAGAACAAAGGCGTACCAGAGAAGCTTTCTTT.